What follows is one TCR beta chain and its context. The sample originates from a study of blood T cell repertoires in COVID-19. In the study overall: Material from acute and convalescent COVID-19 was sourced from the United States, Italy and Spain. Sample material is recorded as cDNA or gDNA derived from T cells, B-cell-depleted T cells, or PBMCs.

Source study methods: Using reference gene primer amplification, nucleated cell counts were estimated. Assay: immunoSEQ multiplex PCR; the TCRdb copy retains only in-frame clones and omits some. D and trimming were read from the DNA, whereas the V and J calls and clone size are those reported in that table. The sample contains approximately 200,000 clones, roughly 90% of which appear only once. The CDR3 runs 15 residues. Between the trimmed V and J ends, which lost 4 bases and 6 bases, there was a span of 19 bases. Germline-derived CDR1 and CDR2 are LNHDA and SQIVND (reference sequence). The J gene is TRBJ2-7, the V gene TRBV19; D is perhaps TRBD2 (6 bases). Sequenced: peripheral blood. The source of this sequence is a woman between 45 and 65 years old with acute or convalescent COVID-19. CDR3 bases: TGTGCCAGTAGTACAAGAGGGGCCGGGAGTTCCGAGCAGTACTTC. Amino acids: CASSTRGAGSSEQYF.